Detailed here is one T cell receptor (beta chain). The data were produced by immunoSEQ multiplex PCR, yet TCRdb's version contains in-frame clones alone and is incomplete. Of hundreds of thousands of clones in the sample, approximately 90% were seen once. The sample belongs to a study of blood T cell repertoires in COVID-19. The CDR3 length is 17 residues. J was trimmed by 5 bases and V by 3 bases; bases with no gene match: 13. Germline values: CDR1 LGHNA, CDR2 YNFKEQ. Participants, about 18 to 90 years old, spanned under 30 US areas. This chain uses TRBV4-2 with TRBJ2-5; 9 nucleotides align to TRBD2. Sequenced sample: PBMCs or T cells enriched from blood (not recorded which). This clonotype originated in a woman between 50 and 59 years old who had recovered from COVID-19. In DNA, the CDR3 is TGTGCCAGCAGCCAGGCAACTCGTAGCGGGAGCCGGGAGACCCAGTACTTC. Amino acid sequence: CASSQATRSGSRETQYF.